This TCR beta chain is from a study of T cells in narcolepsy. V lost 2 bases to trimming and J lost 1 base, with 8 bases between them. The length of the CDR3 is 14 residues. Germline CDR1 reads ENHRY; CDR2 reads SYGVKD. Repertoires were generated with immunoSEQ multiplex PCR, while TCRdb's copy carries only in-frame clones and drops some. The data contain about 32,000 clones, around four fifths of them seen just once; the ten biggest clones take up roughly 0.7%. Material for sequencing was memory (CD45RA-) CD4+ T cells from blood. This TCR was sampled from a human donor in good health. The genes are TRBV10-3 and TRBJ1-1; D is uncertain. Here the CDR3 DNA reads TGTGCCATCAGTGAGCCTCCAAAGAACACTGAAGCTTTCTTT. The encoded protein is CAISEPPKNTEAFF.